The 23 T cell receptor beta chains listed next were all sequenced from one sample in a study. TCRdb re-called the 5' RACE reads through MiXCR, storing one row per CDR3 protein. Of nearly 40,000 distinct CDR3 sequences in the sample, approximately 20% were seen once. Input material: naive CD4+ T cells sorted from a lymph node. Subset reported: naive CD4+ T cells, CD4+CD45RA+CD25-. Every receptor here comes from a female donor with breast cancer.

There are many counts of this clonotype. V gene TRBV11-2 combines with J gene TRBJ1-2; the match to TRBD1 covers 11 bases. CDR1 SGHAT and CDR2 FQNNGV come from the germline V gene. The CDR3 contains 15 residues. V gave up 5 bases and J gave up 3 bases; unmatched junction bases: 5. CDR3 in DNA: TGTGCCAGCAGCCAGGACAGGGGGCGCGACTATGGCTACACCTTC. Translating gives CASSQDRGRDYGYTF. Filled out from reference TRBV11-2 and TRBJ1-2, the complete variable domain reads EAGVAQSPRYKIIEKRQSVAFWCNPISGHATLYWYQQILGQGPKLLIQFQNNGVVDDSQLPKDRFSAERLKGVDSTLKIQPAKLEDSAVYLCASSQDRGRDYGYTFGSGTRLTVV.

The J gene is TRBJ2-7, the V gene TRBV27; 12 bases map to TRBD1. Germline loops: CDR1 MNHEY, CDR2 SMNVEV (reference sequence). This CDR3 has 15 residues. After removal of 9 bases from V and 4 bases from J, the junction contained 10 bases not matched to a gene. The CDR3 region is CASPFRDRGRYEQYF. The CDR3 nucleotides are TGTGCCAGTCCTTTCCGGGACAGGGGGCGGTACGAGCAGTACTTC.

This chain uses TRBV6-2 or TRBV6-3 with TRBJ1-5, with D maybe TRBD1 (5 bases). CDR1 and CDR2 from the germline V gene are MNHEY and SVGEGT. CDR3 size: 14 residues. Trimming cost V 6 bases and J 5 bases, with 14 bases left between them. CDR3 protein: CASRTGTYDQPQHF. The CDR3 nucleotides read TGTGCCAGCAGAACCGGGACGTATGATCAGCCCCAGCATTTT.

The chain's CDR3 is CASSPRGRSPLHF. The CDR3 region has the DNA TGTGCCAGCAGTCCCAGGGGGCGATCACCCCTCCACTTT. This sequence joins TRBV12-3 or TRBV12-4 and TRBJ1-6; 8 bases match TRBD1. The V and J ends lost 5 bases and 10 bases, in that order; junction bases with no gene match: 4. The length of the CDR3 is 13 residues.

The chain combines TRBV5-1 with TRBJ2-3; 11 bases line up with TRBD2. This CDR3 region has 17 residues. CDR1 is SGHRS and CDR2 is YFSETQ in the germline V gene. V lost 4 bases to trimming and J lost 3 bases; unmatched junction nucleotides: 10. For the CDR3, the DNA is TGCGCCAGCAGCGGTGGTGGGACTAGCGGAGGAACAGATACGCAGTATTTT. The encoded protein is CASSGGGTSGGTDTQYF.

This chain links TRBV4-1 with TRBJ1-5; D may be TRBD1 (5 bases). The germline V and J ends were trimmed by 0 bases and 11 bases, with 23 bases remaining between them. Germline CDR1 reads MGHRA; CDR2 reads YSYEKL. The CDR3 sequence is 17 residues long. CDR3 region: CASSQDPLGRGVKAQHF. For the CDR3, the DNA is TGCGCCAGCAGCCAAGATCCCCTAGGGCGGGGGGTCAAGGCCCAGCATTTT.

This clonotype turned up a few times. J is TRBJ1-1 and V is TRBV5-1; D is undetermined. The CDR3 extends over 13 amino acids. CDR1 and CDR2 (germline): SGHRS, YFSETQ. Trimming cost V 5 bases and J 0 bases, with 8 bases left between them. The CDR3 DNA reads as TGCGCCAGCAGTTCGGTAGTGAACACTGAAGCTTTCTTT. This translates into CASSSVVNTEAFF.

This clonotype was found many times. The rearrangement joins TRBV7-2 to TRBJ1-2; D unclear. The ends were cut back, 3 bases at V and 4 bases at J, with 12 bases in the middle. Germline CDR1 SGHTA, CDR2 FQGNSA. This CDR3 spans 14 amino acids. The CDR3 protein is CASSLAGSFYGYTF. As DNA, the CDR3 is TGTGCCAGCAGCTTGGCAGGCAGCTTCTATGGCTACACCTTC.

In its sample, this clonotype was seen a few times. The rearrangement uses TRBV5-1 and TRBJ2-3; D might be TRBD1 (6 bases). CDR1 is SGHRS and CDR2 is YFSETQ in the germline V gene. V lost 2 bases to trimming and J lost 2 bases, with 15 bases between them. This CDR3 contains 16 residues. DNA of the CDR3: TGCGCCAGCAGCTTCACTACAGGGATAGACACAGATACGCAGTATTTT. This gives the protein CASSFTTGIDTDTQYF.

This clonotype was recorded a few times. The DNA for the CDR3 is TGTGCCAGCAGCCCTCGACTGGGAGAGACCCAGTACTTC. The encoded protein is CASSPRLGETQYF. The V and J genes are TRBV9 and TRBJ2-5; D remains ambiguous. Germline V gene sequence: CDR1 SGDLS, CDR2 YYNGEE. There are 13 residues in the CDR3. The V gene lost 4 bases and the J gene lost 4 bases, with 11 bases spanning the gap.

The chain employs TRBV24-1 and TRBJ2-2, with 10 bases matching TRBD1. CDR3 length: 18 amino acids. Germline values: CDR1 KGHDR, CDR2 SFDVKD. Trimming removed 3 bases from V and 4 bases from J; junction bases left unmatched: 10. The CDR3 here is CATSDNSPGQGITGELFF. CDR3 DNA: TGTGCCACCAGTGATAACTCCCCGGGACAGGGGATCACCGGGGAGCTGTTTTTT.

The chain has TRBV6-6 and TRBJ2-7; maybe TRBD2 (5 bases). Trimming stripped 2 bases from V and 3 bases from J, with 8 bases between. This CDR3 is built from 13 residues. CDR1 and CDR2 (germline): MNHNY, SVGAGI (reference sequence). CDR3 protein: CASSYNRGYEQYF. CDR3 DNA: TGTGCCAGCAGTTACAACCGGGGCTACGAGCAGTACTTC.

The table lists this clonotype with a few counts. The rearrangement joins TRBV7-2 to TRBJ2-7, with D maybe TRBD1 (5 bases). The V and J ends lost 4 bases and 5 bases respectively, with 15 bases between them. The CDR3 consists of 14 residues. Germline V gene lookup returns CDR1 SGHTA and CDR2 FQGNSA. The CDR3 reads CASSSQGTLDEQYF. For the CDR3, the DNA is TGTGCCAGCAGCTCCCAGGGTACTCTCGACGAGCAGTACTTC.

A remark on this clonotype: A single base separates this from a much larger clone, so it may be a read error. The CDR3 ends on some other residue instead of the conserved phenylalanine or tryptophan, so this is likely a read error. The CDR3 DNA reads TGTGCCAGCAGTTACGAGGCAAACGGGGCGAATCCCAACCTCTATGGCTACACCCTC. This encodes CASSYEANGANPNLYGYTL. The V call is TRBV6-2 or TRBV6-3, the J call TRBJ1-2, with a weak D call TRBD1 (5 bases). Trimming took off 2 bases at V and 4 bases at J, with 26 bases between the two ends. The length of the CDR3 is 19 residues. CDR1 and CDR2 (germline): MNHEY, SVGEGT.

V usage is TRBV3-1 and J usage is TRBJ2-4; D gene uncertain. The CDR3 consists of 11 residues. Germline values: CDR1 LGHDT, CDR2 YNNKEL (reference sequence). V was shortened by 2 bases and J by 11 bases, with 7 bases between the two germline ends. CDR3 residues: CASSQRTVQYF. DNA of the CDR3: TGTGCCAGCAGCCAAAGAACGGTTCAGTACTTC.

J is TRBJ2-7 and V is TRBV9, with unresolved D. Trimming took 4 bases from V and 2 from J, leaving 16 bases between them. CDR3 length equals 15 residues. Germline V lookup: CDR1 SGDLS, CDR2 YYNGEE. The CDR3 coding sequence is TGTGCCAGCAGCCCCGGGCCGAATAACGCCTACGAGCAGTACTTC. This gives the protein CASSPGPNNAYEQYF.

This clonotype showed up many times. The V and J genes are TRBV7-2 and TRBJ2-5; 8 bases are shared with TRBD2. This CDR3 has 15 amino acids. With V trimmed by 1 base and J by 6 bases, 7 bases remained unmatched. The germline gives CDR1 SGHTA, CDR2 FQGNSA. In DNA form, the CDR3 reads TGTGCCAGCAGCTTAGAGCTACGGGAGGGACAGACCCAGTACTTC. This translates into CASSLELREGQTQYF.

In this sample, this clonotype turned up a few times. The genes are TRBV7-8 and TRBJ1-4, with D perhaps matching TRBD1 (6 bases). V lost 2 bases to trimming and J lost 7 bases, with 11 bases between them. CDR1 is SGHVS and CDR2 is FQNEAQ in the germline V gene. This CDR3 spans 14 amino acids. CDR3 region: CASSLTGKGEKLFF. The CDR3 coding sequence is TGTGCCAGCAGCTTAACAGGGAAGGGTGAAAAACTGTTTTTT. Together with reference TRBV7-8 and TRBJ1-4, the CDR3 gives the full variable domain: GAGVSQSPRYKVAKRGQDVALRCDPISGHVSLFWYQQALGQGPEFLTYFQNEAQLDKSGLPSDRFFAERPEGSVSTLKIQRTQQEDSAVYLCASSLTGKGEKLFFGSGTQLSVL.

There are a few counts of this clonotype. Given a much more abundant clone one base away, this may be a read error. The chain combines TRBV20-1 with TRBJ2-7, with 8 bases that match TRBD1. Germline V lookup: CDR1 DFQATT, CDR2 SNEGSKA (reference sequence). Losses at the gene ends were 4 bases for V and 3 bases for J; bases not matched to a gene: 11. The CDR3 is made up of 15 amino acids. The CDR3 loop reads CSATREDRVGYEQYF. For the CDR3, the DNA is TGCAGTGCTACGCGCGAGGACAGGGTGGGCTACGAGCAGTACTTC.

Ten or more counts support this clonotype. This rearrangement joins TRBV4-1 to TRBJ2-1; 11 positions agree with TRBD2. Germline V gives CDR1 MGHRA, CDR2 YSYEKL. The CDR3 length is 15 residues. The V gene end was trimmed by 1 base and the J gene end by 12 bases; junction bases not matched to a gene: 8. This CDR3 is CASSQATSGSRRQFF. The CDR3 DNA follows: TGCGCCAGCAGCCAAGCAACTAGCGGGAGCAGAAGGCAGTTCTTC.

This clonotype was observed a few times. The rearrangement joins TRBV5-6 to TRBJ1-3, with D possibly TRBD1 on 5 matching bases. CDR1 and CDR2 from the germline V gene are SGHDT and YYEEEE. V lost 3 bases, J lost 0 bases, and 16 bases lay in between. This CDR3 has 17 amino acids. The CDR3 sequence is CASSYYETVRSGNTIYF. CDR3 in DNA: TGTGCCAGCAGCTACTACGAGACAGTTCGCTCTGGAAACACCATATATTTT.

A remark on this clonotype: The missing conserved phenylalanine or tryptophan at the end of this CDR3 makes a read error likely. The chain employs TRBV20-1 and TRBJ1-6, with D unresolved. This CDR3 region has 17 residues. CDR1 is DFQATT and CDR2 is SNEGSKA in the germline V gene (reference sequence). The DNA of the CDR3 is TGCAGTGCTAGAGAAGGACTTTTTAGCTCCTATAATCCACCCCTCCACCTT. It encodes CSAREGLFSSYNPPLHL.

The chain is built from TRBV27 and TRBJ2-3; D call uncertain. V gave up 7 bases and J gave up 0 bases, with 11 bases separating them. The CDR3 sequence is 14 residues long. Germline assignment: CDR1 MNHEY and CDR2 SMNVEV (reference sequence). DNA of the CDR3: TGTGCCAGCACCTTCAGTCATAGCACAGATACGCAGTATTTT. Its protein product is CASTFSHSTDTQYF.